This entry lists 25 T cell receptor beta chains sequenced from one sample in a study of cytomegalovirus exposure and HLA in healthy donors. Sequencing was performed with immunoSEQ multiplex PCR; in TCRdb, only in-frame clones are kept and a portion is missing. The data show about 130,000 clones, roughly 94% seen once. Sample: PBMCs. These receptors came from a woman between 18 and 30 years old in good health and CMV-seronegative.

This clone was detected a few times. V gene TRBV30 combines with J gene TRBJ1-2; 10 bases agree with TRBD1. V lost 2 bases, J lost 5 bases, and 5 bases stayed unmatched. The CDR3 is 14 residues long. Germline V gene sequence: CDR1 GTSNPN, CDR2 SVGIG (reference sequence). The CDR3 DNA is TGTGCCTGGAGTCCGGGACAGGGGATTTATGGCTACACCTTC. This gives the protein CAWSPGQGIYGYTF.

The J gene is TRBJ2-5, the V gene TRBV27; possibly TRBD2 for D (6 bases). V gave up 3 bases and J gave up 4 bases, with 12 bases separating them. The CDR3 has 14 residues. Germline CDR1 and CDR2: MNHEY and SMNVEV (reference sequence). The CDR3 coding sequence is TGTGCCAGCAGTTTCGTGGGAGCGGGAGAGACCCAGTACTTC. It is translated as CASSFVGAGETQYF.

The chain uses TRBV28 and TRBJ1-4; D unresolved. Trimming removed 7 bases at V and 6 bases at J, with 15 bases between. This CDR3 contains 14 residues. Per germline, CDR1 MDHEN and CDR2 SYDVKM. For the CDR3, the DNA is TGTGCCAGCACGGGAACTTTGGAAGATGAAAAACTGTTTTTT. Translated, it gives CASTGTLEDEKLFF.

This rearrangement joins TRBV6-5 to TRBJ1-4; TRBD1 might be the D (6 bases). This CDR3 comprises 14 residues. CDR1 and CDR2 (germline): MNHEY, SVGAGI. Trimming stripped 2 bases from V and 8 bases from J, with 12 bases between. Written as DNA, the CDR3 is TGTGCCAGCAGTTACGGGACACTTTCAGAAAAACTGTTTTTT. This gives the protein CASSYGTLSEKLFF.

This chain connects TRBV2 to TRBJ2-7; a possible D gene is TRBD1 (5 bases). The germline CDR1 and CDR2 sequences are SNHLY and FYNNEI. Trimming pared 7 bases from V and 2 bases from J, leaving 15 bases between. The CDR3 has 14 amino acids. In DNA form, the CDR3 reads TGTGCCAGCACCTTGACAGTTTCTACCTACGAGCAGTACTTC. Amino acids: CASTLTVSTYEQYF.

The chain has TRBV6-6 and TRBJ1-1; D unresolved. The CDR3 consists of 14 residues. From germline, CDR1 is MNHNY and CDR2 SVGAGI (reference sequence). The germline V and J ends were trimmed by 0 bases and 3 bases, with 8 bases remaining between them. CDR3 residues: CASSYSDTHTEAFF. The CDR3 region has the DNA TGTGCCAGCAGTTACTCCGACACACACACTGAAGCTTTCTTT.

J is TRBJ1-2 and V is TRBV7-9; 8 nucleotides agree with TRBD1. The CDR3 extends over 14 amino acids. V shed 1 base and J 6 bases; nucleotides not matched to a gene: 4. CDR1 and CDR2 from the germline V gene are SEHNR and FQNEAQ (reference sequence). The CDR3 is CASSLGTGRHGYTF. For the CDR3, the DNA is TGTGCCAGCAGCTTAGGGACAGGGCGCCATGGCTACACCTTC.

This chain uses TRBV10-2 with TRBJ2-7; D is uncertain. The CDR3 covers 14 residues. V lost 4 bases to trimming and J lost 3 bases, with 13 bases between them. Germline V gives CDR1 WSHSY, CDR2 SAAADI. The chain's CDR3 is CASSGYRSGYEQYF. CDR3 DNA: TGCGCCAGCAGTGGTTATCGTTCGGGCTACGAGCAGTACTTC.

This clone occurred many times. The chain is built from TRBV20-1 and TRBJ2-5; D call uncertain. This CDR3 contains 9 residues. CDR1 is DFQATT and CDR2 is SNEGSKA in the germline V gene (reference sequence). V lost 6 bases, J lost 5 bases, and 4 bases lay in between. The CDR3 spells CSARETQYF. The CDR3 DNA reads TGCAGTGCCAGGGAGACCCAGTACTTC.

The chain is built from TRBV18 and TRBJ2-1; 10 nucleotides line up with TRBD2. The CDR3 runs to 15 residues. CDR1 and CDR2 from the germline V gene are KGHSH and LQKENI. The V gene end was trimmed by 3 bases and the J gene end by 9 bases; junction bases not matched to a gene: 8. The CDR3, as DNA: TGTGCCAGCTCACCCATATTAAGCGGGAGGGCTGAGCAGTTCTTC. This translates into CASSPILSGRAEQFF.

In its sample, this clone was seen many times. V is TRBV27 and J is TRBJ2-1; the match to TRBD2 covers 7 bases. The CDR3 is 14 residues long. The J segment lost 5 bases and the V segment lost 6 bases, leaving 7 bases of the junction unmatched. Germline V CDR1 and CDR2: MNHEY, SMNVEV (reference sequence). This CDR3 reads CASSAGTTHNEQFF. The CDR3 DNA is TGTGCCAGCAGCGCCGGGACTACTCACAATGAGCAGTTCTTC.

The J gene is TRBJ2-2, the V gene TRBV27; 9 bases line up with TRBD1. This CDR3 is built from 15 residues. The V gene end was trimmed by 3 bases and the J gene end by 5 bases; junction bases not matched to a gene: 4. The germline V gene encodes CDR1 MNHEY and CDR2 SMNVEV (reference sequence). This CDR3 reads CASSFGTGITGELFF. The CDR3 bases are TGTGCCAGCAGTTTCGGGACAGGGATTACCGGGGAGCTGTTTTTT.

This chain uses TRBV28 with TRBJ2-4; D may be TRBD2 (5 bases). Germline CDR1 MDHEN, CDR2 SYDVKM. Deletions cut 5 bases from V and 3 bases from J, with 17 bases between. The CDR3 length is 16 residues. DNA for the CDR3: TGTGCCAGCAGTCCCGAGGGTGCAGATCGCAAAAACATTCAGTACTTC. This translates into CASSPEGADRKNIQYF.

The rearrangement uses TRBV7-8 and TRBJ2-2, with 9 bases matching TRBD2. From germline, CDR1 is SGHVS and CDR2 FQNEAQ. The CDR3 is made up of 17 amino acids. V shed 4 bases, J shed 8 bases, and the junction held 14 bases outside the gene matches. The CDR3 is CASSSSAVAGVSGELFF. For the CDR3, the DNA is TGTGCCAGCAGCTCCTCGGCGGTAGCGGGAGTATCAGGGGAGCTGTTTTTT.

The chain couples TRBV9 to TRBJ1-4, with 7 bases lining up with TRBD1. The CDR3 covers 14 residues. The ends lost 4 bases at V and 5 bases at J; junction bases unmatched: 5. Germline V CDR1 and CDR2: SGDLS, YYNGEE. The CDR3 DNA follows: TGTGCCAGCAGCCGGGCAGGGGGAAATGAAAAACTGTTTTTT. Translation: CASSRAGGNEKLFF.

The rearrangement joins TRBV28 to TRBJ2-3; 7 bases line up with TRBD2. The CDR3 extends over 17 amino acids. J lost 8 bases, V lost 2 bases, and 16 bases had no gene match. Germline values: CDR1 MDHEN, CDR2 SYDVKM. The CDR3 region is CASSLASGASGRSTQYF. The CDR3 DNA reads TGTGCCAGCAGTTTAGCAAGCGGGGCTAGTGGGCGGAGTACGCAGTATTTT.

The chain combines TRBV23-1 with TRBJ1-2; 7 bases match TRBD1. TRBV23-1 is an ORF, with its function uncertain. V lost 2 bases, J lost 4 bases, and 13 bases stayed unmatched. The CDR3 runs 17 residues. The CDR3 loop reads CASSQEIRDSGGYGYTF. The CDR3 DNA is TGCGCCAGCAGTCAAGAAATCCGGGACAGCGGGGGCTATGGCTACACCTTC.

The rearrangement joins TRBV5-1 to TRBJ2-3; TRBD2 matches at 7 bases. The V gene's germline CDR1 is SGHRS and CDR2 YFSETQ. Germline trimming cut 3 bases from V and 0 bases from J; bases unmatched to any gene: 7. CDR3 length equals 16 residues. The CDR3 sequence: CASSSDSGPSTDTQYF. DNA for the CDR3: TGCGCCAGCAGCTCGGATAGCGGGCCCAGCACAGATACGCAGTATTTT.

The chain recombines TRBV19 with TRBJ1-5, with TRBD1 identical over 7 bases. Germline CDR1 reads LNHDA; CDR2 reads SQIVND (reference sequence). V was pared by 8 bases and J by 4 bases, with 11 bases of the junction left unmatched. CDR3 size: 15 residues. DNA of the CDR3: TGTGCCAGTGCGGAAGGGGTGGGACAGAATCAGCCCCAGCATTTT. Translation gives CASAEGVGQNQPQHF.

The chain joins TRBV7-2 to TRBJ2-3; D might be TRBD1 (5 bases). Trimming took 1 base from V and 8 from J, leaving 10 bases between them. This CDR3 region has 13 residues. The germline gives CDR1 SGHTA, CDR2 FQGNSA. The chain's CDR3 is CASSLELQGTQYF. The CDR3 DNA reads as TGTGCCAGCAGCTTAGAACTTCAGGGTACGCAGTATTTT.

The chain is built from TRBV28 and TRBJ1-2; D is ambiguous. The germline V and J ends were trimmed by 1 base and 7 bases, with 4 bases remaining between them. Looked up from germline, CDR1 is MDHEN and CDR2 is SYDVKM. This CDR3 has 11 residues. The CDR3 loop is CASSLSFGYTF. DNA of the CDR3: TGTGCCAGCAGTTTATCCTTTGGCTACACCTTC.

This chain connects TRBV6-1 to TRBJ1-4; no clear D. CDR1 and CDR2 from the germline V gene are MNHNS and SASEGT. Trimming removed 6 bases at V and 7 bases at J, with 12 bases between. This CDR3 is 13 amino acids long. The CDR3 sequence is CASSVDIVEKLFF. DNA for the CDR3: TGTGCCAGCAGCGTCGACATTGTTGAAAAACTGTTTTTT.

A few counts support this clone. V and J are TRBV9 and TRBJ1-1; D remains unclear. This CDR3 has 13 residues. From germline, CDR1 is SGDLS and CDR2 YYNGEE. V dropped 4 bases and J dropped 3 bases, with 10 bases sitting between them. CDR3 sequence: CASSLYEDTEAFF. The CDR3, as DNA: TGTGCCAGCAGCCTATACGAGGACACTGAAGCTTTCTTT.

The CDR3 reads CASSYINGLRDGYTF. Written as DNA, the CDR3 is TGTGCCAGCAGTTATATTAACGGTTTGAGAGATGGCTACACCTTC. V usage is TRBV28 and J usage is TRBJ1-2; D unresolved. Trimming stripped 4 bases from V and 6 bases from J, with 18 bases between. The germline CDR1 and CDR2 sequences are MDHEN and SYDVKM. The CDR3 is 15 amino acids.

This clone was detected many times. CDR3 residues: CASSPKDRGEQPQHF. The CDR3 DNA reads TGTGCCAGCAGCCCCAAAGACAGGGGGGAACAGCCCCAGCATTTT. V usage is TRBV27 and J usage is TRBJ1-5; 9 nucleotides match TRBD1. With V trimmed by 6 bases and J by 7 bases, 10 bases remained unmatched. Germline V gene data show CDR1 as MNHEY and CDR2 as SMNVEV (reference sequence). The CDR3 is made up of 15 amino acids.